This T cell receptor beta chain was captured by sequencing in a study of T cell changes during pregnancy in multiple sclerosis. The V end lost 2 bases, the J end lost 7 bases, and 15 bases lay between the germline ends. The V gene's germline CDR1 is GTSNPN and CDR2 SVGIG (reference sequence). The CDR3 has 14 residues. Profiling relied on immunoSEQ multiplex PCR, and the TCRdb table lists in-frame clones only, not all of them. The sample yields tens of thousands of clones, around 92% seen once. The rearrangement joins TRBV30 to TRBJ2-1; TRBD2 might be the D (6 bases). This receptor was identified in a female donor with multiple sclerosis, enrolled in a pregnancy study. Sample: peripheral blood, taken after pregnancy. The CDR3 protein is CAWSWSGGGNEQFF. The CDR3 DNA reads as TGTGCCTGGAGTTGGTCCGGGGGAGGTAATGAGCAGTTCTTC.